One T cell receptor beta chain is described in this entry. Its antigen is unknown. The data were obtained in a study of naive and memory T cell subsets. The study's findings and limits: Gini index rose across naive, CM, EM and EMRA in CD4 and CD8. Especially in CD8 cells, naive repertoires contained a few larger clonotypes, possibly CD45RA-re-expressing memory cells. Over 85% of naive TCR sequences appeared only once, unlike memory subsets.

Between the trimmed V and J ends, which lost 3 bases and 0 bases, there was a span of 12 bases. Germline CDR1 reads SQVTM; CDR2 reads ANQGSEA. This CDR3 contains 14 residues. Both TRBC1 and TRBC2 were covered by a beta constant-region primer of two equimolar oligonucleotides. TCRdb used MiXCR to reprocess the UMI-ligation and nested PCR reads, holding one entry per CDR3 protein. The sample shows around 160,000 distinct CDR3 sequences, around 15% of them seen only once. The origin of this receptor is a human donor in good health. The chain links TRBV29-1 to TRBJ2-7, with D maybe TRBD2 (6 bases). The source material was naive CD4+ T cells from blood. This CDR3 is CSVDGVSGSYEQYF. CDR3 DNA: TGCAGCGTTGATGGAGTTAGCGGCTCCTACGAGCAGTACTTC.